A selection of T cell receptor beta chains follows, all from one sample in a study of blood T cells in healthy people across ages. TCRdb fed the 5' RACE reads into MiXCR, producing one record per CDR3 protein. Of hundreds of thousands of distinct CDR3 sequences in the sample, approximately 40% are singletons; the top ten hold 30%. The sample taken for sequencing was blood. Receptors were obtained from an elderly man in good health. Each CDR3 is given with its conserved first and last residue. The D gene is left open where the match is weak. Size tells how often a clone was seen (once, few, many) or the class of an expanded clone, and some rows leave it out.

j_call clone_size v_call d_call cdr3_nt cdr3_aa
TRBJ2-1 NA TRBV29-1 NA TGCAGCAAATTGGGGGGTTCCTACAATGAGCAGTTCTTC CSKLGGSYNEQFF
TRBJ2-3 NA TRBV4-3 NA TGCGCCAGCAGCCCACGGCGGGAAAACACAGATACGCAGTATTTT CASSPRRENTDTQYF
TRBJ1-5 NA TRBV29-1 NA TGCAGCGTTCAACAGGCTAGCAATCAGCCCCAGCATTTT CSVQQASNQPQHF
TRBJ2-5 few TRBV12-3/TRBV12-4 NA TGTGCCAGCAGTTTAGTTGGGGTTGAGACCCAGTACTTC CASSLVGVETQYF
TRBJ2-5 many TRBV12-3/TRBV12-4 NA TGTGCCAGCAGTCCCGTATACGGGAACCAAGAGACCCAGTACTTC CASSPVYGNQETQYF
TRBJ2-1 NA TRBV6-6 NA TGTGCCAACATGGTTCTGGGGGGGGACATCAGGTACAATGAGCAGTTCTTC CANMVLGGDIRYNEQFF
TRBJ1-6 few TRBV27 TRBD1 TGTGCCAGCAGTTTAAGGGACAGGGTGTGGCCCCTCCACTTT CASSLRDRVWPLHF
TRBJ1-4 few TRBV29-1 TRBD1 TGCAGCGTCGATAATCAGGGGGATGAAAAACTGTTTTTT CSVDNQGDEKLFF
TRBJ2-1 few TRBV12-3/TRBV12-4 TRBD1 TGTGCCAGCACCGGACAGGGAATAGGTGAGCAGTTCTTC CASTGQGIGEQFF
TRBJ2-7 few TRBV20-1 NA TGCAGTGCTAGTGGGCGGGACAGCTCCTACGAGCAGTACTTC CSASGRDSSYEQYF
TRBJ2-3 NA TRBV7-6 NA TGTGCCAACAGCTTGCGGGGAGGAGATACGCAGTATTTT CANSLRGGDTQYF
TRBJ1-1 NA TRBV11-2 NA TGTGCCAGCAGCTTGTTAGCTCCCCGCCTGGGGACTGAAGCTTTCTTT CASSLLAPRLGTEAFF
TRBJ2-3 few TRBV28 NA TGTGCCAGCAGTGGAGAGGGACCGAGGAGAACGGGAGAGAGGGATACGCAGTATTTT CASSGEGPRRTGERDTQYF
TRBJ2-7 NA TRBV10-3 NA TGTGCCATCAGAGCCTCAACTCCCAGCCACGGGAACTACGAGCAGTACTTC CAIRASTPSHGNYEQYF
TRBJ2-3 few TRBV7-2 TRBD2 TGTGCCAGCAGCTTAACCGCTAGCGGGGCCCCAGATACGCAGTATTTT CASSLTASGAPDTQYF
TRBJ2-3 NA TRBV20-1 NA TGCAGTGCCGAATCCGACAGCCACACAGATACGCAGTATTTT CSAESDSHTDTQYF
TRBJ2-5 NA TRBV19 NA TGTGCCAGTGCGGGACCCCGGGTAGAGACCCAGTACTTC CASAGPRVETQYF
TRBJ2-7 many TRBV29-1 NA TGCAGCGTTGGCGCACAGGGTACCCACGAGCAGTACTTC CSVGAQGTHEQYF
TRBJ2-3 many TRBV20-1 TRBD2 TGCAGTGCCCCTAGGGCGGGGGGGCGCACAGATACGCAGTATTTT CSAPRAGGRTDTQYF
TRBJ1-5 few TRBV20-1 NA TGCAGTGCTAGAGTTCTTCCAGGGATTAGCAATCAGCCCCAGCATTTT CSARVLPGISNQPQHF
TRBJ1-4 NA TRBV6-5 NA TGTGCCAGCAGTTTAGGGACGGAGAATGAAAAACTGTTTTTT CASSLGTENEKLFF
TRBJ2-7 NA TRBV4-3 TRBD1 TGCGCCAGCAGCTCAAACACGGGACAGGGGCCCTACGAGCAGTACTTC CASSSNTGQGPYEQYF
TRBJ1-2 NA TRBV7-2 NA TGTGCCAGCAGCCAATTACCGGGACGGCTCCTAGGCTACACCTTC CASSQLPGRLLGYTF
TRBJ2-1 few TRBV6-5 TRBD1 TGTGCCAGCAGTTACTCGCAGGGGGTGAAGCAGTTCTTC CASSYSQGVKQFF
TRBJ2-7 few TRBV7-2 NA TGTGCCAGCAGCTCGGACATTCTTCGGCTGAGCGAGCAGTACTTC CASSSDILRLSEQYF
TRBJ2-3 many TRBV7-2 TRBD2 TGTGCCAGCAGCTTAGTGGGGACTAGCGGAAGCACAGATACGCAGTATTTT CASSLVGTSGSTDTQYF
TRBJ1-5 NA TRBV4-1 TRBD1 TGCGCCAGCAGCCCACGACAGGGAGTCGATCAGCCCCAGCATTTT CASSPRQGVDQPQHF
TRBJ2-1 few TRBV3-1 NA TGTGCCAGCAGCCAAGAAGGAGGGCTGGCCTACAATGAGCAGTTCTTC CASSQEGGLAYNEQFF
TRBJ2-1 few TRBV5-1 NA TGCGCCAGCAGACCCGACATGAGCTCCTACAATGAGCAGTTCTTC CASRPDMSSYNEQFF
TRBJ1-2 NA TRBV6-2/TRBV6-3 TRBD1 TGTGCCAGCAGTTACGAACAGGGGGCGTCTCGCCTGACCTATGGCTACACCTTC CASSYEQGASRLTYGYTF
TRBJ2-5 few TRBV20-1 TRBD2 TGCAGTGCTGTACTAGCGGTCCAAGAGACCCAGTACTTC CSAVLAVQETQYF
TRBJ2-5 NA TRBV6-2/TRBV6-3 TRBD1 TGTGCCAGCAAACCCAGGGGGCAGATTATCCAGTACTTC CASKPRGQIIQYF
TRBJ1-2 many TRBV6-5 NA TGTGCCAGCAGTTACCCGGGGTGGGCAGATAAGGCCTATGGCTACACCTTC CASSYPGWADKAYGYTF
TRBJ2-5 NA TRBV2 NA TGTGCCAGCAGTGAAGCAAAGACAGACAAAGAGACCCAGTACTTC CASSEAKTDKETQYF
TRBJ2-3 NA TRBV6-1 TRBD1 TGTGCCAGCAACCCCCCGGGACAGAGCACAGATACGCAGTATTTT CASNPPGQSTDTQYF
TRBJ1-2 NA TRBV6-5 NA TGTGCCAGCAGTTACAATACTCTTTTGGCTGGCTACACCTTC CASSYNTLLAGYTF
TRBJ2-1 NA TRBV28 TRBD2 TGTGCCAGCATGGTAGGGTACGGGAGGAAACAGCAGTTCTTC CASMVGYGRKQQFF
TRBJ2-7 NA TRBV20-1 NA TGCAGTGCTAGGCGGGGTCGGGAGCAGTACTTC CSARRGREQYF
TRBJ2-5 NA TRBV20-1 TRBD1 TGCAGTGCTAGCCCTATTGCGGGACAGGGGTATTGGGAGCAGTACTTC CSASPIAGQGYWEQYF
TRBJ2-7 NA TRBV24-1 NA TGTGCCACCAGGGGATTCCCGCGTGGACGGTGCTTAGGCGAGCAGTACTTC CATRGFPRGRCLGEQYF
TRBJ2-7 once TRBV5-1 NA TGCGCCAGCAGCTTTTGGGAGCGAGAGATGGGCGACGAGCAGTACTTC CASSFWEREMGDEQYF
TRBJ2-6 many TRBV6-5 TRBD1 TGTGCCAGCAGTCACCGGGACAGGGGGGCTGGGGCCAACGTCCTGACTTTC CASSHRDRGAGANVLTF
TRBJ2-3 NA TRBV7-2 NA TGTGCCAGCAGCTTAGTAATCACAGATACGCAGTATTTT CASSLVITDTQYF
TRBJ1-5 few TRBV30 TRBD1 TGTGCCTGGAGTGGGGGACAGGGTTTCTTTCAGCCCCAGCATTTT CAWSGGQGFFQPQHF